This record concerns one T cell receptor (beta chain) sequence. Its antigen is currently unknown. Profiled with immunoSEQ multiplex PCR; TCRdb holds only in-frame clones, not every one. Of some 150,000 clones in the sample, roughly 77% were seen once. The sample originates from a study of cytotoxic CD8 clonotypes in ibrutinib-treated CLL. Whole-study results and caveats: Sustained-remission patients were sampled at one set of times and progressing patients at different ones. Rising at ibrutinib response, clonality subsequently fell back toward baseline at progression. Shared public clonotypes were rare, and on treatment they either got smaller or stayed the same.

CDR1 LNHDA and CDR2 SQIVND come from the germline V gene (reference sequence). CDR3 length equals 11 residues. Trimming stripped 6 bases from V and 3 bases from J, with 6 bases between. The rearrangement joins TRBV19 to TRBJ2-7; D ambiguous. Here the sequenced sample was PBMCs, taken after 12 months of ibrutinib treatment. This clonotype was sampled from a human donor with chronic lymphocytic leukemia. CDR3 bases: TGTGCCAGTAGATCCCTCTACGAGCAGTACTTC. This translates into CASRSLYEQYF.